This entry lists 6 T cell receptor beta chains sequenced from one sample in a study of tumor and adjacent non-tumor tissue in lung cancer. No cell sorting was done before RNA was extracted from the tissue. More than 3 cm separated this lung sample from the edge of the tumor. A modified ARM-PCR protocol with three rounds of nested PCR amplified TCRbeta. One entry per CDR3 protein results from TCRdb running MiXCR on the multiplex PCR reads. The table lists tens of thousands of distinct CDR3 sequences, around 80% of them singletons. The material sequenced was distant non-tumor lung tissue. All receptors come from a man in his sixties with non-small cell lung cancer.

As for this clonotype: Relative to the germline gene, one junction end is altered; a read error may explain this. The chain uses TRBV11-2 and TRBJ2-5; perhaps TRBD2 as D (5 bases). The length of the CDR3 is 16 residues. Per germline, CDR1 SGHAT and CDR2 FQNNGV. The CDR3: CASSSRMGEPKETQYF. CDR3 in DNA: TGTGCCAGTAGCTCCAGAATGGGAGAGCCAAAGGAGACCCAGTACTTC. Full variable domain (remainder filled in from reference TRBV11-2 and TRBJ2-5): EAGVAQSPRYKIIEKRQSVAFWCNPISGHATLYWYQQILGQGPKLLIQFQNNGVVDDSQLPKDRFSAERLKGVDSTLKIQPAKLEDSAVYLCASSSRMGEPKETQYFGPGTRLLVL.

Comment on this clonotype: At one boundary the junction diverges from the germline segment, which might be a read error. Here the CDR3 reads CASSLGGGGQPQQF. CDR3 nucleotide sequence: TGTGCCAGTAGTCTGGGCGGGGGTGGACAGCCCCAGCAATTT. This chain connects TRBV12-3 or TRBV12-4 to TRBJ1-5; a weak D match, TRBD1 (6 bases). The CDR3 runs to 14 residues.

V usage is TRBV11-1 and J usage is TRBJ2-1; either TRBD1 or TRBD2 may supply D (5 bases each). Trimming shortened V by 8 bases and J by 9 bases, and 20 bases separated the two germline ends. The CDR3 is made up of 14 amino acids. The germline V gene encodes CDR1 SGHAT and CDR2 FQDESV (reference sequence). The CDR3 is CASGAYGAGCEQFF. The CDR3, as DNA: TGTGCCAGCGGCGCTTACGGGGCCGGGTGTGAGCAGTTCTTC.

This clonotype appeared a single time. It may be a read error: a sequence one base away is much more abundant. The CDR3 coding sequence is TGTACCAGCAGTTCCTACTGGGTTGAGCAGTACTTC. This encodes CTSSSYWVEQYF. The V call is TRBV6-2 or TRBV6-3, the J call TRBJ2-7; no clear D. This CDR3 contains 12 residues. Germline V lookup: CDR1 MNHEY, CDR2 SVGEGT.

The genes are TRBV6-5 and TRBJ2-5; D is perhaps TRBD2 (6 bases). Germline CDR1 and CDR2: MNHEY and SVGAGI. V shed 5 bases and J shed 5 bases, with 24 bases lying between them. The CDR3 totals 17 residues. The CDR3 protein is CASSDTGTAGPKETQYF. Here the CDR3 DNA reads TGTGCCAGCAGTGATACCGGGACCGCGGGGCCAAAGGAGACCCAGTACTTC.

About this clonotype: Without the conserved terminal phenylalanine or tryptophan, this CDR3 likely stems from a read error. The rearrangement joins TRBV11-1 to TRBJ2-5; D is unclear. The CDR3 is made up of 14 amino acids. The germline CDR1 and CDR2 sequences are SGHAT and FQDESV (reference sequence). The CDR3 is CASSFRPGGETQYL. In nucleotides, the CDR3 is TGTGCCAGCAGCTTTAGACCGGGTGGAGAGACACAGTACTTA.